The rows below give T cell receptor beta chains drawn from one sample of a study of blood T cell repertoires in COVID-19. Generated by immunoSEQ multiplex PCR, the TCRdb table keeps only in-frame clones and is missing some. The table has roughly 430,000 clones, roughly 87% seen once. Material for sequencing was PBMCs or T cells enriched from blood (not recorded which). Receptors originate from a woman in her forties with acute COVID-19. The CDR3 runs from the conserved cysteine through the conserved F or W. Fields, in order: J gene, clone size, D gene, V gene, CDR3 protein, CDR3 DNA. The D gene is left open where the match is weak. Some rows mark clone size as missing; the rest say once, few, many or name a class of expanded clone.

j_call: TRBJ2-7; clone_size: NA; d_call: TRBD1; v_call: TRBV3-1/TRBV3-2; cdr3_aa: CASSQRESGTGPYEQYF; cdr3_nt: TGTGCCAGCAGCCAAAGAGAATCCGGGACAGGGCCCTACGAGCAGTACTTC
j_call: TRBJ2-3; clone_size: NA; d_call: TRBD2; v_call: TRBV6-5; cdr3_aa: CASSYSMAGGDTQYF; cdr3_nt: TGTGCCAGCAGTTACTCGATGGCGGGGGGAGATACGCAGTATTTT
j_call: TRBJ2-1; clone_size: NA; d_call: NA; v_call: TRBV25-1; cdr3_aa: CASSGVRGNEQFF; cdr3_nt: TGTGCCAGCAGTGGGGTCCGGGGGAATGAGCAGTTCTTC
j_call: TRBJ1-6; clone_size: NA; d_call: TRBD1; v_call: TRBV3-1/TRBV3-2; cdr3_aa: CASSDRGSNSPLHF; cdr3_nt: TGTGCCAGCAGCGACAGGGGGAGTAATTCACCCCTCCACTTT
j_call: TRBJ2-3; clone_size: NA; d_call: NA; v_call: TRBV7-9; cdr3_aa: CASSGHFNAQQYF; cdr3_nt: TGTGCCAGCAGCGGGCACTTCAACGCCCAGCAGTATTTT
j_call: TRBJ1-1; clone_size: NA; d_call: NA; v_call: TRBV5-1; cdr3_aa: CASRWFGSSDTEAFF; cdr3_nt: TGCGCCAGCCGGTGGTTCGGGAGCTCGGACACTGAAGCTTTCTTT
j_call: TRBJ2-1; clone_size: NA; d_call: TRBD1; v_call: TRBV11-3; cdr3_aa: CASSPNRGSYNEQFF; cdr3_nt: TGTGCCAGCAGCCCTAACAGGGGCTCCTACAATGAGCAGTTCTTC
j_call: TRBJ2-4; clone_size: NA; d_call: TRBD2; v_call: TRBV6-5; cdr3_aa: CASSYGGVGAKNIQYF; cdr3_nt: TGTGCCAGCAGTTACGGGGGGGTAGGGGCCAAAAACATTCAGTACTTC
j_call: TRBJ2-3; clone_size: NA; d_call: NA; v_call: TRBV11-3; cdr3_aa: CASSAAGDTQYF; cdr3_nt: TGTGCCAGCAGCGCAGCAGGGGATACGCAGTATTTT
j_call: TRBJ1-3; clone_size: NA; d_call: NA; v_call: TRBV10-3; cdr3_aa: CAISEGGRSGNTIYF; cdr3_nt: TGTGCCATCAGTGAAGGGGGAAGGTCTGGAAACACCATATATTTT
j_call: TRBJ2-3; clone_size: NA; d_call: TRBD1; v_call: TRBV7-6; cdr3_aa: CASSSRTGVPTDTQYF; cdr3_nt: TGTGCCAGCAGCTCAAGGACAGGGGTCCCCACAGATACGCAGTATTTT
j_call: TRBJ2-4; clone_size: NA; d_call: NA; v_call: TRBV27; cdr3_aa: CASSLKAQGTPLAKNIQYF; cdr3_nt: TGTGCCAGCAGTTTAAAGGCCCAGGGGACCCCTCTAGCCAAAAACATTCAGTACTTC
j_call: TRBJ2-3; clone_size: NA; d_call: TRBD1; v_call: TRBV19; cdr3_aa: CASSNGQGRDTQYF; cdr3_nt: TGTGCCAGTAGCAACGGACAGGGAAGAGATACGCAGTATTTT
j_call: TRBJ1-1; clone_size: NA; d_call: TRBD1; v_call: TRBV24-1; cdr3_aa: CATSDPGQGNTEAFF; cdr3_nt: TGTGCCACCAGTGACCCGGGACAGGGGAACACTGAAGCTTTCTTT
j_call: TRBJ1-2; clone_size: once; d_call: TRBD1; v_call: TRBV24-1; cdr3_aa: CATSDFGQGGGYTF; cdr3_nt: TGTGCCACCAGTGATTTTGGACAGGGTGGGGGCTACACCTTC
j_call: TRBJ1-5; clone_size: NA; d_call: NA; v_call: TRBV6-4; cdr3_aa: CASSDSKSDYSNQPQHF; cdr3_nt: TGTGCCAGCAGTGACAGTAAGAGTGATTATAGCAATCAGCCCCAGCATTTT
j_call: TRBJ2-5; clone_size: NA; d_call: TRBD2; v_call: TRBV3-1/TRBV3-2; cdr3_aa: CASRASGGSETQYF; cdr3_nt: TGTGCCAGCAGGGCTAGCGGGGGGTCAGAGACCCAGTACTTC
j_call: TRBJ2-1; clone_size: NA; d_call: NA; v_call: TRBV10-3; cdr3_aa: CAISELAPVLGNEQFF; cdr3_nt: TGTGCCATCAGTGAACTAGCCCCCGTGTTAGGTAATGAGCAGTTCTTC
j_call: TRBJ1-6; clone_size: NA; d_call: NA; v_call: TRBV18; cdr3_aa: CASSTQSTGSYNSPLHF; cdr3_nt: TGTGCCAGCTCAACACAATCGACCGGGTCATATAATTCACCCCTCCACTTT
j_call: TRBJ1-5; clone_size: once; d_call: TRBD1; v_call: TRBV19; cdr3_aa: CATKTGQGHQPQHF; cdr3_nt: TGTGCCACCAAGACGGGACAGGGACACCAGCCCCAGCATTTT
j_call: TRBJ2-5; clone_size: NA; d_call: NA; v_call: TRBV9; cdr3_aa: CASSAGVGGASETQYF; cdr3_nt: TGTGCCAGCAGCGCCGGAGTGGGGGGGGCGTCAGAGACCCAGTACTTC
j_call: TRBJ1-1; clone_size: NA; d_call: NA; v_call: TRBV15; cdr3_aa: CATSYKYFDAEGAEAFF; cdr3_nt: TGTGCCACCAGCTATAAATACTTTGACGCGGAGGGCGCTGAAGCTTTCTTT
j_call: TRBJ2-3; clone_size: NA; d_call: TRBD1; v_call: TRBV27; cdr3_aa: CASSFYSGTGNAETQYF; cdr3_nt: TGTGCCAGCAGTTTTTACTCCGGGACAGGGAACGCGGAGACGCAGTATTTT